In its sample, the clone carrying this TCR beta chain was seen many times. This entry comes from a study of spatial heterogeneity in lung cancer. As for the study in general: For the average unique TCR and UMI combination, more than eight occurrences appeared in raw reads.

As for time point: blood at routine non-recurrence follow-up after resection. The authors sequenced whole RNA from tumor, nontumor lung or frozen PBMC without sorting. The CDR3 extends over 14 amino acids. CDR1 is SNHLY and CDR2 is FYNNEI in the germline V gene. The V end was cut by 2 bases, the J end by 0 bases, with 8 bases between. Each TCR cDNA molecule bore a unique molecular identifier. One entry per CDR3 protein, called by TCRdb with MiXCR from the 5' RACE reads. The sample contains around 120,000 distinct CDR3 sequences, more than 10% of which appear only once. Sequencing was performed on PBMCs, taken at follow-up. The receptor was derived from a male donor with early-stage non-small cell lung cancer. The rearrangement joins TRBV2 to TRBJ2-7, with D tentatively TRBD1 or TRBD2 (5 bases each). The CDR3 sequence is CASSESGGSYEQYF. CDR3 sequence (DNA): TGTGCCAGCAGTGAATCTGGGGGCTCCTACGAGCAGTACTTC.